This TCR beta chain originates from a study of T-cell reconstitution after alpha-beta-depleted transplantation in children. Preparation of the TCRbeta library involved a method that used unique molecular identifiers. Via MiXCR, TCRdb re-called the PCR reads, giving one row per CDR3 protein. The table records around 78,000 distinct CDR3 sequences, roughly 15% of them present only once. Germline CDR1 DFQATT, CDR2 SNEGSKA (reference sequence). CDR3 size: 19 residues. V was pared by 8 bases and J by 0 bases, with 29 bases between. The V call is TRBV20-1, the J call TRBJ2-1, with a weak D call TRBD2 (6 bases). This TCR came from a male patient under 10 years old who had a stem cell transplant for acute lymphoblastic leukemia, so the T cells may come from the graft donor. The specimen was PBMCs, mostly from graft donor cells, collected 180 days after TCRalphabeta/CD19-depleted stem cell transplant. As DNA, the CDR3 is TGCAGTCCCAAGCGGGTCCGGCAAGGGGCCCCGAGCTCCTACAATGAGCAGTTCTTC. This translates into CSPKRVRQGAPSSYNEQFF.